These 24 T cell receptor beta chains were sequenced from one sample in a study of T cells in Graves' hyperthyroidism and ophthalmopathy. The CDR3 regions of TCR beta were amplified from RNA transcripts. TCR CDR3 regions were first amplified by RT-PCR with HTBI primers. One entry per CDR3 protein, called by TCRdb with MiXCR from the multiplex PCR reads. The top ten hold roughly 31% of the sample, which has 700,000 to 950,000 distinct CDR3 sequences, approximately 36% seen once. The sample was blood. The receptor set was obtained from a woman aged 40 to 55 with Graves' hyperthyroidism.

This clonotype turned up a few times. This chain connects TRBV5-6 to TRBJ1-5; D gene unclear. The V gene lost 1 base and the J gene lost 3 bases, with 8 bases spanning the gap. Germline lookup yields CDR1 SGHDT and CDR2 YYEEEE. There are 14 residues in the CDR3. CDR3 in DNA: TGTGCCAGCAGCTTGTGGGGTTTCAATCAGCCCCAGCATTTT. Translation: CASSLWGFNQPQHF.

This clonotype has a count of ten or more. The CDR3 DNA is TGTGCCAGCAGCTTAAGTAGGGAAAGTGAAAAACTGTTTTTT. Protein: CASSLSRESEKLFF. This chain links TRBV7-6 with TRBJ1-4; D gene uncertain. Germline V gene lookup returns CDR1 SGHVS and CDR2 FNYEAQ. The CDR3 spans 14 residues. The ends were cut back, 2 bases at V and 7 bases at J, with 11 bases in the middle.

This clonotype was counted ten times or more. The V and J genes are TRBV19 and TRBJ1-4; 8 bases are shared with TRBD1. The trim removed 9 bases at V and 8 bases at J, leaving 11 bases unmatched. The CDR3 has 14 amino acids. Germline values: CDR1 LNHDA, CDR2 SQIVND (reference sequence). In DNA, the CDR3 is TGTGCCAGCAAACAGGGGGTCGATGAAGAAAAACTGTTTTTT. Its translation is CASKQGVDEEKLFF.

The chain recombines TRBV25-1 with TRBJ2-1; D is possibly TRBD2 (5 bases). The CDR3 totals 18 residues. Germline CDR1 is MGHDK and CDR2 is SYGVNS. The germline V and J ends were trimmed by 4 bases and 0 bases, with 19 bases remaining between them. The CDR3 DNA reads TGTGCCAGCAGTGTAAACTCGGACTCCTTAAGCTCCTACAATGAGCAGTTCTTC. Encoded protein: CASSVNSDSLSSYNEQFF.

With regard to this clonotype: This sequence may be a read error, since a much larger clone differs from it by one base. V and J are TRBV6-1 and TRBJ1-1; D remains unclear. V lost 8 bases, J lost 5 bases, and 15 bases lay in between. The CDR3 is made up of 13 amino acids. The germline CDR1 and CDR2 sequences are MNHNS and SASEGT. CDR3 loop: CASQPGVETEAFF. Written as DNA, the CDR3 is TGTGCCAGCCAGCCCGGGGTAGAGACTGAAGCTTTCTTT.

This clonotype was found a few times. This chain joins TRBV5-5 and TRBJ2-7; D is perhaps TRBD2 (6 bases). Germline CDR1 SGHKS, CDR2 YYEKEE (reference sequence). The CDR3 extends over 15 amino acids. The V gene lost 3 bases and the J gene lost 6 bases, with 19 bases spanning the gap. CDR3 in amino acids: CASSSRGRLDIEQYF. The CDR3 bases are TGTGCCAGCAGCTCGCGTGGGAGGTTAGACATCGAGCAGTACTTC.

Many counts were recorded for this clonotype. The chain couples TRBV7-9 to TRBJ1-2; no reliable D call. CDR1 is SEHNR and CDR2 is FQNEAQ in the germline V gene (reference sequence). This CDR3 contains 13 residues. V was cut by 2 bases and J by 3 bases, with 7 bases left in between. CDR3 loop: CASSLMADYGYTF. CDR3 nucleotide sequence: TGTGCCAGCAGCTTAATGGCGGACTATGGCTACACCTTC.

This clonotype has ten or more counts. The CDR3 DNA reads as TGTGCCAGTCGGACAGGGCTAAGTTCACCCCTCCACTTT. Its translation: CASRTGLSSPLHF. V is TRBV12-3 or TRBV12-4 and J is TRBJ1-6, with TRBD1 matching over 8 bases. The junction had 7 bases not matched to a gene; V was cut back by 9 bases and J by 9 bases. The CDR3 consists of 13 residues.

As for this clonotype: Given the absence of the conserved phenylalanine or tryptophan at the CDR3 end, a read error is likely. The DNA is omitted, as the CDR3 cannot be located on it reliably, and the CDR3 follows TCRdb's listing. This chain connects TRBV6-2 or TRBV6-3 to TRBJ2-7; the listed D gene, TRBD1, was not tested against the DNA. Germline CDR1 and CDR2: MNHEY and SVGEGT. Both ends counted, the CDR3 spans 9 residues. CDR3 sequence: CASSYGGGT.

This clonotype was seen ten or more times. The chain combines TRBV19 with TRBJ2-7; TRBD1 might be the D (5 bases). The CDR3 runs 12 residues. The germline V and J ends were trimmed by 5 bases and 6 bases, with 11 bases remaining between them. In germline, CDR1 is LNHDA, CDR2 SQIVND (reference sequence). The CDR3: CASSSWTREQYF. The CDR3 DNA follows: TGTGCCAGTAGTTCGTGGACACGCGAGCAGTACTTC.

This clonotype has a handful of counts. The rearrangement uses TRBV7-2 and TRBJ2-7, with 9 bases aligning to TRBD1. The CDR3 runs to 17 residues. Trimming at V came to 1 base and at J to 2 bases, leaving 9 bases not matched to a gene. CDR1 SGHTA and CDR2 FQGNSA come from the germline V gene. CDR3 bases: TGTGCCAGCAGCTTAGTTTCGGGACAGGGTGTCCCCTACGAGCAGTACTTC. Protein product: CASSLVSGQGVPYEQYF.

The V gene is TRBV4-3, the J gene TRBJ1-6; tentative D call: TRBD1 (5 bases). From germline, CDR1 is LGHNA and CDR2 YSLEER. V gave up 0 bases and J gave up 8 bases, with 20 bases separating them. This CDR3 is 18 amino acids long. The CDR3 reads CASSQEIGREQADSPLHF. In DNA form, the CDR3 reads TGCGCCAGCAGCCAAGAGATCGGGAGAGAACAGGCCGATTCACCCCTCCACTTT.

V gene TRBV12-3 or TRBV12-4 combines with J gene TRBJ2-7, with TRBD2 matching over 10 bases. V was clipped by 4 bases and J by 2 bases; unmatched bases: 11. CDR3 length: 17 amino acids. CDR3 protein: CASSYGGLADATYEQYF. CDR3 nucleotide sequence: TGTGCCAGCAGTTATGGAGGACTAGCGGACGCAACCTACGAGCAGTACTTC.

This chain uses TRBV7-8 with TRBJ1-5, with 7 positions matching TRBD1. The CDR3 length is 19 residues. Germline lookup yields CDR1 SGHVS and CDR2 FQNEAQ. The trim removed 5 bases at V and 0 bases at J, leaving 16 bases unmatched. The CDR3 nucleotides read TGTGCCAGCAGCCCAGAGACGGACAGGCTTAGGGCTAGCAATCAGCCCCAGCATTTT. It yields the protein CASSPETDRLRASNQPQHF.

V is TRBV7-9 and J is TRBJ2-5; D remains ambiguous. V lost 1 base, J lost 4 bases, and 10 bases lay in between. There are 14 residues in the CDR3. CDR1 and CDR2 from the germline V gene are SEHNR and FQNEAQ (reference sequence). CDR3 residues: CASSLDGMGETQYF. CDR3 coding DNA: TGTGCCAGCAGCTTAGATGGAATGGGAGAGACCCAGTACTTC. Using reference TRBV7-9 and TRBJ2-5 for the parts outside the CDR3, the full variable domain is DTGVSQNPRHKITKRGQNVTFRCDPISEHNRLYWYRQTLGQGPEFLTYFQNEAQLEKSRLLSDRFSAERPKGSFSTLEIQRTEQGDSAMYLCASSLDGMGETQYFGPGTRLLVL.

This clonotype has only a few counts. The rearrangement links TRBV13 to TRBJ2-2, with TRBD2 matching 8 bases. In germline, CDR1 is PRHDT, CDR2 FYEKMQ (reference sequence). The CDR3 contains 16 residues. J gave up 0 bases and V 3 bases, and 3 bases lay outside the gene matches. The CDR3 loop reads CASSLAGGPNTGELFF. CDR3 nucleotide sequence: TGTGCCAGCAGCTTGGCGGGGGGCCCGAACACCGGGGAGCTGTTTTTT. Full variable domain (rest looked up from reference TRBV13 and TRBJ2-2): AAGVIQSPRHLIKEKRETATLKCYPIPRHDTVYWYQQGPGQDPQFLISFYEKMQSDKGSIPDRFSAQQFSDYHSELNMSSLELGDSALYFCASSLAGGPNTGELFFGEGSRLTVL.

The CDR3, as DNA: TGTGCCAGCGGCAAAAGACAGGGAGAGGGACCTGAAGCTTTCTTT. Protein: CASGKRQGEGPEAFF. This chain connects TRBV10-3 to TRBJ1-1; 7 positions match TRBD1. With 10 bases clipped from V and 6 bases from J, the junction kept 17 bases outside the gene matches. Germline V gene data show CDR1 as ENHRY and CDR2 as SYGVKD. The CDR3 totals 15 residues.

This chain links TRBV25-1 with TRBJ1-3; D call uncertain. CDR3 size: 15 residues. The germline gives CDR1 MGHDK, CDR2 SYGVNS. V was shortened by 6 bases and J by 0 bases, with 12 bases between the two germline ends. The CDR3 region has the DNA TGTGCCAGCAGCCCATCCCCGACCTCTGGAAACACCATATATTTT. It translates to CASSPSPTSGNTIYF.

This clonotype occurred many times. The V call is TRBV11-2, the J call TRBJ2-5; the D gene is possibly TRBD2 (6 bases). Trimming took 5 bases from V and 1 from J, leaving 11 bases between them. Germline-derived CDR1 and CDR2 are SGHAT and FQNNGV. The CDR3 consists of 14 residues. The CDR3 region is CASSTWDSQETQYF. The CDR3 nucleotides are TGTGCCAGCAGCACATGGGACTCCCAAGAGACCCAGTACTTC.

The rearrangement links TRBV11-3 to TRBJ1-2; TRBD1 matches at 9 bases. Germline CDR1 reads SGHNT; CDR2 reads YENEEA. V was pared by 7 bases and J by 4 bases, with 10 bases of the junction left unmatched. The CDR3 runs to 15 residues. This chain's CDR3 is CASTSGGQGTYGYTF. The CDR3 region has the DNA TGTGCCAGCACCTCCGGGGGACAGGGCACCTATGGCTACACCTTC.

This clonotype was counted only a few times. This chain connects TRBV5-5 to TRBJ1-1, with 10 bases lining up with TRBD1. The junction had 6 bases not matched to a gene; V was cut back by 6 bases and J by 7 bases. CDR1 and CDR2 (germline): SGHKS, YYEKEE (reference sequence). The CDR3 totals 13 residues. DNA for the CDR3: TGTGCCAGCATTGACAGGGGGCTAGTTGAAGCTTTCTTT. It translates to CASIDRGLVEAFF.

This clonotype came up many times. The chain couples TRBV29-1 to TRBJ2-5, with TRBD1 matching 7 bases. Trimming at V came to 2 bases and at J to 0 bases, leaving 6 bases not matched to a gene. Germline CDR1 and CDR2: SQVTM and ANQGSEA. The CDR3 spans 15 residues. This CDR3 reads CSVEWDSVYQETQYF. CDR3 nucleotides: TGCAGCGTTGAATGGGACAGCGTGTACCAAGAGACCCAGTACTTC.

This clonotype has at least ten counts. The V gene is TRBV6-5, the J gene TRBJ1-1, with D unresolved. The CDR3 totals 14 residues. Germline loops: CDR1 MNHEY, CDR2 SVGAGI. V lost 6 bases, J lost 0 bases, and 11 bases lay in between. The CDR3 coding sequence is TGTGCCAGCAGCGAAGGTCCTATGAACACTGAAGCTTTCTTT. This sequence encodes CASSEGPMNTEAFF.

With regard to this clonotype: With a much larger clone just one base away, this may be a read error. J is TRBJ2-2 and V is TRBV28; no clear D gene. V lost 6 bases and J 6 bases, leaving 5 bases between the germline ends. Looked up from germline, CDR1 is MDHEN and CDR2 is SYDVKM. CDR3 length: 11 amino acids. CDR3 region: CASSAPGELFF. CDR3 coding DNA: TGTGCCAGCAGCGCCCCCGGGGAGCTGTTTTTT.